This TCR beta chain was retrieved from a study of blood T cells in healthy people across ages. Germline V gene data show CDR1 as LNHNV and CDR2 as YYDKDF (reference sequence). The ends were cut back, 4 bases at V and 1 base at J, with 11 bases in the middle. CDR3 length: 15 amino acids. This clonotype was counted only a few times. Then a second PCR, running roughly 7 to 11 cycles, was carried out with a sample-barcoded 5' primer and a J-beta primer mix. TCRdb called the 5' RACE reads again in MiXCR, with one record for every CDR3 protein. The table lists about 640,000 distinct CDR3 sequences, 58% of them singletons.

The sequence derives from a man aged 55 to 70 in good health. V usage is TRBV15 and J usage is TRBJ2-4; D is uncertain. Sequenced input: blood. DNA of the CDR3: TGTGCCACCAGCACAAGGCTGGGGGCCAAAAACATTCAGTACTTC. Translating gives CATSTRLGAKNIQYF. The whole variable domain, filled in from reference TRBV15 and TRBJ2-4, reads DAMVIQNPRYQVTQFGKPVTLSCSQTLNHNVMYWYQQKSSQAPKLLFHYYDKDFNNEADTPDNFQSRRPNTSFCFLDIRSPGLGDTAMYLCATSTRLGAKNIQYFGAGTRLSVL.